This record concerns one T cell receptor (beta chain) sequence. This sample is part of a study of blood T cell repertoires in COVID-19. Background on the study: From T cells, B-cell-depleted T cells, or PBMCs came the material, which was cDNA or gDNA.

Per the germline V gene, CDR1 is MGHDK and CDR2 is SYGVNS. The CDR3 has 14 residues. Trimming pared 5 bases from V and 7 bases from J, leaving 14 bases between. Participant-reported clinical history was the basis for cohort assignment. Each recovered donor of Cohort 3 presented with two negative PCRs, clearance, or symptom resolution. Repertoires were generated with immunoSEQ multiplex PCR, while TCRdb's copy carries only in-frame clones and drops some. The sample holds hundreds of thousands of clones, over 75% seen once. Sequenced: PBMCs or T cells enriched from blood (not recorded which). The J gene is TRBJ2-2, the V gene TRBV25-1; D might be TRBD1 (6 bases). This sequence originates from a middle-aged woman who had recovered from COVID-19. CDR3 sequence reads: CASSTGRLSGELFF. Here the CDR3 DNA reads TGTGCCAGCAGTACAGGGCGTCTAAGCGGGGAGCTGTTTTTT. Looking up the rest from reference TRBV25-1 and TRBJ2-2 gives the full variable domain: EADIYQTPRYLVIGTGKKITLECSQTMGHDKMYWYQQDPGMELHLIHYSYGVNSTEKGDLSSESTVSRIRTEHFPLTLESARPSHTSQYLCASSTGRLSGELFFGEGSRLTVL.